Given below is one T cell receptor beta chain in context. What it binds is not known. This entry is derived from a study of T cell responses to AZD1222 COVID-19 vaccine. In the study overall: Doses given second, at about 4 or about 12 weeks, were pooled.

Findings and limits, study-wide: CD4 TCRs associated with vaccination spanned spike, dominating at 160-218 and 743-854.

The CDR3 length is 15 residues. CDR1 is SGHRS and CDR2 is YFSETQ in the germline V gene. The V gene lost 4 bases and the J gene lost 1 base, with 14 bases spanning the gap. Measured with immunoSEQ multiplex PCR; TCRdb has only the in-frame clones, and not every one. The table includes about 70,000 clones, around 84% detected once. This clonotype was sampled from an adult in good health. Sample: peripheral blood, taken on day 0 of AZD1222 vaccination. This chain links TRBV5-1 with TRBJ2-5, with D perhaps matching TRBD1 or TRBD2 (6 bases each). The CDR3 here is CASSLGGHSQETQYF. DNA for the CDR3: TGCGCCAGCAGCCTGGGGGGCCACTCCCAAGAGACCCAGTACTTC.